The rows below give T cell receptor beta chains drawn from one sample of a study of shared clonotypes between healthy human individuals. The repertoire was sequenced with immunoSEQ multiplex PCR; TCRdb's copy has only in-frame clones and lacks some. This sample carries approximately 810,000 clones, 85% to 95% of them seen once, and the ten largest clones take about 25%. Source material: naive CD8+ T cells sorted from blood. Every receptor here comes from a man aged 25 to 40 in good health. Both conserved end residues are part of each CDR3. D genes are given only for firm matches. Only some rows state a clone size, as once, few, many or a class for expanded clones.

D: TRBD2; V: TRBV6-4; J: TRBJ2-3; size: .; CDR3: CASSDSGTFTDTQYF; DNA: TGTGCCAGCAGCGATAGCGGGACCTTCACAGATACGCAGTATTTT
D: TRBD1; V: TRBV18; J: TRBJ2-7; size: once; CDR3: CASSFSRDRTYEEQYF; DNA: TGTGCCAGCTCATTCTCCCGGGACAGGACCTACGAGGAGCAGTACTTC
D: TRBD1; V: TRBV28; J: TRBJ1-2; size: .; CDR3: CASRDDRGYYGYTF; DNA: TGTGCCAGCAGGGACGACAGGGGATACTATGGCTACACCTTC
D: TRBD1; V: TRBV7-8; J: TRBJ1-2; size: .; CDR3: CASSAGQGVSYGYTF; DNA: TGTGCCAGCAGCGCCGGACAGGGGGTTAGCTATGGCTACACCTTC
D: .; V: TRBV6-1; J: TRBJ1-5; size: once; CDR3: CASSEIRESNQPQHF; DNA: TGTGCCAGCAGTGAGATTAGGGAAAGCAATCAGCCCCAGCATTTT
D: .; V: TRBV2; J: TRBJ2-7; size: .; CDR3: CASSEDPNRALSYEQYF; DNA: TGTGCCAGCAGTGAAGACCCAAACAGGGCCCTATCCTACGAGCAGTACTTC
D: TRBD1; V: TRBV5-6; J: TRBJ1-2; size: .; CDR3: CASSFQQGAEGYTF; DNA: TGTGCCAGCAGCTTCCAACAGGGGGCGGAGGGCTACACCTTC
D: TRBD1; V: TRBV19; J: TRBJ2-1; size: .; CDR3: CASSIEGTGTSEQFF; DNA: TGTGCCAGTAGTATAGAGGGGACAGGGACAAGTGAGCAGTTCTTC
D: .; V: TRBV14; J: TRBJ2-7; size: .; CDR3: CASSQFSGFREQYF; DNA: TGTGCCAGCAGCCAATTTTCAGGGTTTCGCGAGCAGTACTTC
D: TRBD1; V: TRBV7-9; J: TRBJ2-7; size: .; CDR3: CASSRPGQTYEQYF; DNA: TGTGCCAGCAGCCGCCCGGGACAGACCTACGAGCAGTACTTC
D: TRBD2; V: TRBV27; J: TRBJ2-5; size: .; CDR3: CASSRGLAGPEETQYF; DNA: TGTGCCAGCAGTCGAGGACTAGCGGGCCCAGAAGAGACCCAGTACTTC
D: .; V: TRBV7-2; J: TRBJ2-7; size: .; CDR3: CASSLEGNLYEQYF; DNA: TGTGCCAGCAGCTTAGAGGGGAACCTCTACGAGCAGTACTTC